The 19 T cell receptor beta chains in this list originate from one sample, sequenced in a study of blood T cell repertoires in COVID-19. The repertoire was sequenced with immunoSEQ multiplex PCR; TCRdb's copy has only in-frame clones and lacks some. The sample holds 200,000 to 250,000 clones, 86% seen once. The specimen sequenced was peripheral blood. Receptor source: a woman between 45 and 65 years old with COVID-19, enrolled during active disease.

The V call is TRBV5-5, the J call TRBJ2-2; 7 nucleotides agree with TRBD2. Unmatched junction bases numbered 6, after V lost 2 bases and J lost 2 bases. This CDR3 is 16 amino acids long. The germline V gene encodes CDR1 SGHKS and CDR2 YYEKEE (reference sequence). Here the CDR3 DNA reads TGTGCCAGCAGCTTCACCGGGACTACCAACACCGGGGAGCTGTTTTTT. The encoded protein is CASSFTGTTNTGELFF.

The rearrangement joins TRBV5-1 to TRBJ2-7; D remains unclear. V was clipped by 0 bases and J by 2 bases, with 9 bases between them. The CDR3 extends over 14 amino acids. Germline CDR1 and CDR2: SGHRS and YFSETQ. The CDR3 bases are TGCGCCAGCAGCTTGGATGCGCACGCCTACGAGCAGTACTTC. This gives the protein CASSLDAHAYEQYF.

The J gene is TRBJ2-1, the V gene TRBV9; 7 nucleotides align to TRBD2. The CDR3 runs to 15 residues. Germline trimming cut 3 bases from V and 6 bases from J; bases unmatched to any gene: 9. CDR1 is SGDLS, CDR2 YYNGEE, per germline. The CDR3 DNA reads as TGTGCCAGCAGCGCGTCCAGCGGGGCTGGCAATGAGCAGTTCTTC. This gives the protein CASSASSGAGNEQFF.

J is TRBJ1-2 and V is TRBV10-3; D perhaps matches TRBD1 (5 bases). V dropped 10 bases and J dropped 7 bases, with 10 bases sitting between them. Germline assignment: CDR1 ENHRY and CDR2 SYGVKD. The CDR3 has 10 amino acids. CDR3 loop: CATKGAGYTF. The DNA of the CDR3 is TGTGCCACAAAAGGGGCTGGCTACACCTTC.

The chain is built from TRBV20-1 and TRBJ2-3, with TRBD2 identical over 11 bases. With 3 bases clipped from V and 6 bases from J, the junction kept 5 bases outside the gene matches. The germline gives CDR1 DFQATT, CDR2 SNEGSKA (reference sequence). The CDR3 is 14 residues long. As DNA, the CDR3 is TGCAGTGCTAGTCGTAGCGGGGGGGTGGATACGCAGTATTTT. Translated, it gives CSASRSGGVDTQYF.

Only one count was recorded for this clone. This CDR3 is CASSFAGLRANVLTF. As DNA, the CDR3 is TGTGCCAGCAGCTTCGCGGGTTTAAGGGCCAACGTCCTGACTTTC. This chain joins TRBV11-2 and TRBJ2-6, with D perhaps matching TRBD2 (5 bases). The CDR3 spans 15 residues. Trimming took off 3 bases at V and 5 bases at J, with 11 bases between the two ends. The V gene's germline CDR1 is SGHAT and CDR2 FQNNGV.

The chain couples TRBV4-1 to TRBJ2-1; D is unresolved. Germline V gene sequence: CDR1 MGHRA, CDR2 YSYEKL. V shed 1 base and J shed 9 bases, with 7 bases lying between them. This CDR3 contains 12 residues. The CDR3: CASSQGMAEQFF. DNA of the CDR3: TGCGCCAGCAGCCAAGGAATGGCTGAGCAGTTCTTC.

The CDR3 sequence is CASSKNMDTPGTDTQYF. CDR3 sequence (DNA): TGTGCCAGCAGTAAAAATATGGACACCCCGGGCACAGATACGCAGTATTTT. The chain combines TRBV6-4 with TRBJ2-3, with D tentatively TRBD1 (5 bases). Germline assignment: CDR1 MRHNA and CDR2 SNTAGT. This CDR3 has 17 residues. V lost 5 bases, J lost 1 base, and 19 bases lay in between.

This clone was observed many times. J is TRBJ2-7 and V is TRBV19; D call uncertain. This CDR3 region has 13 residues. Trimming removed 5 bases from V and 6 bases from J, with 14 bases in between. Germline V lookup: CDR1 LNHDA, CDR2 SQIVND (reference sequence). Here the CDR3 DNA reads TGTGCCAGTAGTTCGTCATCCGTCGGCGAGCAGTACTTC. Translation gives CASSSSSVGEQYF.

The chain combines TRBV18 with TRBJ1-4, with 10 bases lining up with TRBD1. The CDR3 consists of 16 residues. Germline V CDR1 and CDR2: KGHSH, LQKENI. Trimming at V came to 3 bases and at J to 5 bases, leaving 6 bases not matched to a gene. CDR3 sequence: CASSPKGQGGNEKLFF. CDR3 coding DNA: TGTGCCAGCTCACCTAAAGGACAGGGGGGGAATGAAAAACTGTTTTTT.

This chain connects TRBV30 to TRBJ1-5, with D unresolved. Trimming cost V 0 bases and J 4 bases, with 7 bases left between them. From germline, CDR1 is GTSNPN and CDR2 SVGIG (reference sequence). This CDR3 spans 13 amino acids. The DNA for the CDR3 is TGTGCCTGGAGTGTGAGGGAGAATCAGCCCCAGCATTTT. Amino acids: CAWSVRENQPQHF.

This chain links TRBV7-6 with TRBJ2-5; weak D call: TRBD2 (6 bases). Germline V gene lookup returns CDR1 SGHVS and CDR2 FNYEAQ. V was cut by 5 bases and J by 1 base, with 17 bases left in between. The CDR3 spans 16 residues. The CDR3: CASSVIRTGGQETQYF. The CDR3 bases are TGTGCCAGCAGCGTAATTAGGACCGGGGGCCAAGAGACCCAGTACTTC.

The V gene is TRBV28, the J gene TRBJ2-7; D might be TRBD2 (6 bases). CDR1 and CDR2 (germline): MDHEN, SYDVKM. CDR3 length equals 17 residues. Trimming shortened V by 0 bases and J by 3 bases, and 18 bases separated the two germline ends. The CDR3 here is CASSLCSLGLRLYEQYV. Written as DNA, the CDR3 is TGTGCCAGCAGTTTATGCTCCCTCGGACTACGCCTCTACGAGCAGTACGTC.

The V call is TRBV7-7, the J call TRBJ2-2; D uncertain. Germline loops: CDR1 SSHAT, CDR2 FNYEAQ (reference sequence). V was trimmed by 5 bases and J by 6 bases, leaving 16 bases between them. The CDR3 is 15 amino acids. CDR3 region: CASSTVGLPAGELFF. The CDR3 region has the DNA TGTGCCAGCAGCACAGTGGGCTTACCGGCCGGGGAGCTGTTTTTT.

The V call is TRBV14, the J call TRBJ1-6; 9 nucleotides align to TRBD1. With 7 bases clipped from V and 7 bases from J, the junction kept 5 bases outside the gene matches. Germline V gene lookup returns CDR1 SGHDN and CDR2 FVKESK. This CDR3 has 14 amino acids. In DNA form, the CDR3 reads TGTGCCAGCAAATCCGGGACAGGGAATTCACCCCTCCACTTT. This translates into CASKSGTGNSPLHF.

V is TRBV3-1 (or the pseudogene TRBV3-2) and J is TRBJ2-2; 14 nucleotides match TRBD2. The CDR3 is made up of 14 amino acids. CDR1 and CDR2 (germline): LGHDT, YNNKEL (reference sequence). Trimming at V came to 5 bases and at J to 8 bases, leaving 1 base not matched to a gene. CDR3 in amino acids: CASSGLAGGGELFF. For the CDR3, the DNA is TGTGCCAGCAGCGGACTAGCGGGGGGTGGGGAGCTGTTTTTT.

This chain uses TRBV27 with TRBJ1-2; weak D call: TRBD1 (5 bases). Trimming removed 4 bases from V and 6 bases from J, with 15 bases in between. Germline-derived CDR1 and CDR2 are MNHEY and SMNVEV (reference sequence). CDR3 size: 14 residues. The CDR3 reads CASSYLSTGHGYTF. Written as DNA, the CDR3 is TGTGCCAGCAGTTATCTCTCCACAGGCCATGGCTACACCTTC.

This chain links TRBV10-3 with TRBJ2-5, with 8 bases matching TRBD2. After removal of 3 bases from V and 0 bases from J, the junction contained 3 bases not matched to a gene. Germline V gives CDR1 ENHRY, CDR2 SYGVKD. The CDR3 is made up of 15 amino acids. The CDR3 sequence: CAISDGGGYQETQYF. The CDR3 DNA follows: TGTGCCATCAGTGATGGCGGGGGGTACCAAGAGACCCAGTACTTC.

This sequence joins TRBV30 and TRBJ2-3; D is unclear. This CDR3 has 9 amino acids. The germline V gene encodes CDR1 GTSNPN and CDR2 SVGIG (reference sequence). Trimming removed 3 bases at V and 9 bases at J, with 4 bases between. For the CDR3, the DNA is TGTGCCTGGAGCCCAACGCAGTATTTT. This sequence encodes CAWSPTQYF.